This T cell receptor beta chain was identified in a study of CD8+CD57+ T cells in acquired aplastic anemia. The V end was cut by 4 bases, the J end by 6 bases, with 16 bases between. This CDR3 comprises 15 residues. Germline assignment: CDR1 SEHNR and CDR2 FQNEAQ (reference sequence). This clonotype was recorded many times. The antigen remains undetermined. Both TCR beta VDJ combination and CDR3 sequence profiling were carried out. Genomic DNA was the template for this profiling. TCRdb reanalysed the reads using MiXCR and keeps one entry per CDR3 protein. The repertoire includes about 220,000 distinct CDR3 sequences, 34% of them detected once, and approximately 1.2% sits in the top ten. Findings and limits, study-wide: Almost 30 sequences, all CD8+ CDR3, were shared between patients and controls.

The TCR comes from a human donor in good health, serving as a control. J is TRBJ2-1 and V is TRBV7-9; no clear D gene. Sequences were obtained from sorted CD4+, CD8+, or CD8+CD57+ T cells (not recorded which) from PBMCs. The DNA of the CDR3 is TGTGCCAGCAGCTCCTCCCGAGAAGGGCCCAATGAGCAGTTCTTC. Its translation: CASSSSREGPNEQFF.